Each of the 16 T cell receptor beta chains below was sequenced from the same sample in a study of CD4 and CD8 cells across lung adenocarcinoma regions. TCRdb ran MiXCR on the PCR reads and lists one entry per CDR3 protein. This sample yields 23,000 or so distinct CDR3 sequences, of which about 50% are seen a single time; about half belongs to the top ten. Sequenced input: CD8+ T cells from the center of a lung tumor. The receptors here all came from a male donor with lung adenocarcinoma. The CD4 and CD8 labels of this study may be unreliable.

This clonotype was detected only a few times. The V gene is TRBV27, the J gene TRBJ2-1; D uncertain. V lost 0 bases, J lost 0 bases, and 3 bases lay in between. This CDR3 region has 14 residues. Germline loops: CDR1 MNHEY, CDR2 SMNVEV (reference sequence). The CDR3: CASSLSYSYNEQFF. As DNA, the CDR3 is TGTGCCAGCAGTTTATCCTACTCCTACAATGAGCAGTTCTTC.

The chain links TRBV6-5 to TRBJ2-3; either TRBD1 or TRBD2 may supply D (5 bases each). V was clipped by 9 bases and J by 4 bases, with 20 bases between them. Germline values: CDR1 MNHEY, CDR2 SVGAGI. CDR3 size: 15 residues. This chain's CDR3 is CARGYGAGDPDTQYF. In DNA form, the CDR3 reads TGTGCCAGGGGTTACGGGGCCGGTGACCCAGATACGCAGTATTTT.

The chain carries TRBV6-5 and TRBJ2-1; 7 bases match TRBD1. The tail of the sequence fits TRBJ2-7 better, so the J call may be wrong. CDR1 is MNHEY and CDR2 is SVGAGI in the germline V gene. This CDR3 has 13 amino acids. The DNA of the CDR3 is TGTGCCAGCGTTGGAGACAGGGCGGGCGAGCAGTACTTC. It yields the protein CASVGDRAGEQYF.

This clonotype was found once. The rearrangement links TRBV4-1 to TRBJ2-1, with 13 bases that match TRBD2. V shed 3 bases, J shed 0 bases, and the junction held 5 bases outside the gene matches. This CDR3 spans 18 amino acids. CDR1 and CDR2 (germline): MGHRA, YSYEKL. This CDR3 reads CASSQGTSGTRSYNEQFF. The CDR3 bases are TGCGCCAGCAGCCAGGGGACTAGCGGGACCCGCTCCTACAATGAGCAGTTCTTC.

The J gene is TRBJ2-1, the V gene TRBV6-1, with D perhaps matching TRBD2 (5 bases). The assigned J gene may be wrong: the sequence end matches TRBJ2-7 better. Germline lookup yields CDR1 MNHNS and CDR2 SASEGT. This CDR3 comprises 14 residues. The chain's CDR3 is CASSEGGRGGEQYF. CDR3 nucleotide sequence: TGTGCCAGCAGTGAAGGAGGCCGGGGTGGCGAGCAGTACTTC.

The V call is TRBV29-1, the J call TRBJ1-4; TRBD1 matches 9 bases. CDR3 length: 14 amino acids. Germline loops: CDR1 SQVTM, CDR2 ANQGSEA. The junction had 7 bases not matched to a gene; V was cut back by 5 bases and J by 6 bases. The CDR3 reads CSVSQGALDEKLFF. The CDR3 region has the DNA TGCAGCGTTTCACAGGGGGCGTTGGATGAAAAACTGTTTTTT.

With regard to this clonotype: Since no conserved phenylalanine or tryptophan closes the CDR3, a read error is the likely cause. The DNA is omitted, as the CDR3 cannot be located on it reliably, and the CDR3 follows TCRdb's listing. The chain couples TRBV5-3 to TRBJ2-6. TRBV5-3 is given ORF status, its function remaining uncertain. Including both end residues, the CDR3 is 8 amino acids long. This chain's CDR3 is CARSSSER.

The rearrangement joins TRBV5-6 to TRBJ2-7; 7 nucleotides agree with TRBD1. Germline loops: CDR1 SGHDT, CDR2 YYEEEE. The CDR3 is 14 amino acids. V gave up 1 base and J gave up 1 base; unmatched junction bases: 2. CDR3 bases: TGTGCCAGCAGCTTGTCGGGACAGTCCTACGAGCAGTACTTC. It yields the protein CASSLSGQSYEQYF.

This rearrangement joins TRBV5-1 to TRBJ1-3; D is unclear. The CDR3 has 13 residues. V lost 2 bases and J 3 bases, leaving 6 bases between the germline ends. Germline V gene data show CDR1 as SGHRS and CDR2 as YFSETQ. CDR3 bases: TGCGCCAGCAGCTTAGGGTTTGGAAACACCATATATTTT. It translates to CASSLGFGNTIYF.

This clonotype was seen many times. The CDR3 DNA reads TGCGCCAGCAGCCAAGGATCCCTGGGTCGGCAGACCCAGTACTTC. It encodes CASSQGSLGRQTQYF. The chain links TRBV4-1 to TRBJ2-5, with D unresolved. The CDR3 consists of 15 residues. Germline V gene data show CDR1 as MGHRA and CDR2 as YSYEKL. Deletions cut 1 base from V and 6 bases from J, with 15 bases between.

A word on this clonotype: The junction and the germline gene differ at one end; a read error may be behind it. The chain has TRBV6-1 and TRBJ2-3; the D gene is possibly TRBD2 (6 bases). The CDR3 sequence is 16 residues long. Germline V gene sequence: CDR1 MNHNS, CDR2 SASEGT. As DNA, the CDR3 is TGTGCCAGCAGTGAGGCGGGGATAGCTAGCACAGACACTCAGTATTTC. This sequence encodes CASSEAGIASTDTQYF.

J is TRBJ2-3 and V is TRBV6-5; D uncertain. Deletions cut 2 bases from V and 6 bases from J, with 12 bases between. Germline V lookup: CDR1 MNHEY, CDR2 SVGAGI. This CDR3 contains 14 residues. The chain's CDR3 is CASSYTTVQDTQYF. CDR3 in DNA: TGTGCCAGCAGTTACACAACAGTCCAGGATACGCAGTATTTT.

J is TRBJ2-1 and V is TRBV29-1, with 11 bases lining up with TRBD1. The J call may be wrong; the DNA end is better matched by TRBJ2-7. In germline, CDR1 is SQVTM, CDR2 ANQGSEA. CDR3 size: 14 residues. The CDR3 DNA follows: TGCAGCGTGGCGACCGGGACAGGGGGTTACGAGCAGTACTTC. Translation gives CSVATGTGGYEQYF.

The chain carries TRBV6-5 and TRBJ2-3; maybe TRBD2 (5 bases). The V end was cut by 5 bases, the J end by 5 bases, with 11 bases between. Germline V gene sequence: CDR1 MNHEY, CDR2 SVGAGI. The CDR3 is 13 residues long. The CDR3 protein is CASSQLGGDTQYF. The CDR3 DNA is TGTGCCAGCAGTCAACTCGGAGGAGATACGCAGTATTTT.

Concerning this clonotype itself: Germline and junction disagree at one end, which may indicate a read error. The chain carries TRBV6-5 and TRBJ2-1; a weak D match, TRBD1 (6 bases). Germline loops: CDR1 MNHEY, CDR2 SVGAGI. The length of the CDR3 is 15 residues. The CDR3 loop reads CASSYRQVEYEEQFF. CDR3 DNA: TGTGCCAGCAGTTACCGACAGGTCGAATACGAGGAGCAGTTCTTT.

This clonotype was recorded once. The genes are TRBV10-1 and TRBJ2-3, with TRBD2 matching 15 bases. The J segment lost 3 bases and the V segment lost 5 bases, leaving 9 bases of the junction unmatched. The CDR3 is made up of 18 amino acids. CDR1 and CDR2 (germline): WNHNN, SYGVQD (reference sequence). DNA for the CDR3: TGCGCCAGCAGTCCAGGACTAGCGGGAGGGATGGCGACAGATACGCAGTATTTT. Residues: CASSPGLAGGMATDTQYF.